The 17 T cell receptor beta chains below all came from one sample that was sequenced in a study of blood T cells in healthy people across ages. A second PCR of roughly 7 to 11 cycles used a sample-barcoded 5' primer and a J-beta primer mix. TCRdb processed the 5' RACE reads anew with MiXCR; each CDR3 protein has one entry. The sample consists of over 600,000 distinct CDR3 sequences, roughly three fifths of them appearing once. The sample taken for sequencing was blood. The receptor set was obtained from a man in his forties or fifties in good health.

This chain connects TRBV5-1 to TRBJ2-3; 9 bases map to TRBD2. CDR3 length: 19 amino acids. Germline V CDR1 and CDR2: SGHRS, YFSETQ. V was pared by 3 bases and J by 1 base, with 15 bases of the junction left unmatched. CDR3 amino acids: CASSSAGGNYSYGTDTQYF. Written as DNA, the CDR3 is TGCGCCAGCAGCTCCGCGGGGGGGAACTATTCTTATGGCACAGATACGCAGTATTTT.

The table lists this clonotype with a few counts. The chain uses TRBV20-1 and TRBJ1-5; TRBD1 matches 9 bases. Germline V CDR1 and CDR2: DFQATT, SNEGSKA (reference sequence). V lost 6 bases and J lost 4; bases outside the gene matches: 13. CDR3 length equals 16 residues. The CDR3 here is CSAQGAGTGRNQPQHF. The CDR3 bases are TGCAGTGCGCAGGGAGCCGGGACAGGGAGGAATCAGCCCCAGCATTTT.

This clonotype was picked up many times. V and J are TRBV20-1 and TRBJ1-2, with D possibly TRBD1 on 5 matching bases. Germline CDR1 DFQATT, CDR2 SNEGSKA (reference sequence). The CDR3 is 13 residues long. V was pared by 1 base and J by 6 bases, with 12 bases between. The CDR3 DNA reads as TGCAGTGCTAGAGTACCGGGGGTTAATGGCTACACCTTC. Amino acid sequence: CSARVPGVNGYTF.

The J gene is TRBJ1-5, the V gene TRBV29-1; D possibly corresponds to TRBD1 (6 bases). From germline, CDR1 is SQVTM and CDR2 ANQGSEA. V dropped 8 bases and J dropped 3 bases, with 17 bases sitting between them. CDR3 length: 14 amino acids. CDR3 region: CSTRGAGSNQPQHF. The DNA of the CDR3 is TGCAGCACGCGGGGGGCAGGGTCCAATCAGCCCCAGCATTTT.

The table lists this clonotype with a few counts. V usage is TRBV29-1 and J usage is TRBJ2-7; no reliable D call. CDR3 length: 11 residues. Germline assignment: CDR1 SQVTM and CDR2 ANQGSEA. V gave up 7 bases and J gave up 3 bases, with 10 bases separating them. The CDR3 loop is CSGVNDYEQYF. In DNA, the CDR3 is TGCAGCGGTGTGAATGACTACGAGCAGTACTTC.

The genes are TRBV30 and TRBJ2-6; a weak D match, TRBD2 (6 bases). Trimming removed 2 bases from V and 4 bases from J, with 12 bases in between. The CDR3 covers 15 residues. Germline V gene sequence: CDR1 GTSNPN, CDR2 SVGIG (reference sequence). CDR3 region: CAWSWRGTGANVLTF. The CDR3 nucleotides read TGTGCCTGGAGTTGGAGGGGAACCGGGGCCAACGTCCTGACTTTC.

This clonotype was seen a single time. The chain is built from TRBV19 and TRBJ2-1, with 8 positions matching TRBD1. The germline V gene has CDR1 LNHDA and CDR2 SQIVND (reference sequence). With V trimmed by 3 bases and J by 5 bases, 6 bases remained unmatched. This CDR3 spans 15 amino acids. The DNA for the CDR3 is TGTGCCAGTAGTATGGTCCAGGGGGCGAACAATGAGCAGTTCTTC. Protein: CASSMVQGANNEQFF. The full variable domain, with the rest looked up from reference TRBV19 and TRBJ2-1, is DGGITQSPKYLFRKEGQNVTLSCEQNLNHDAMYWYRQDPGQGLRLIYYSQIVNDFQKGDIAEGYSVSREKKESFPLTVTSAQKNPTAFYLCASSMVQGANNEQFFGPGTRLTVL.

The genes are TRBV7-2 and TRBJ2-7; possibly TRBD2 for D (5 bases). CDR1 is SGHTA, CDR2 FQGNSA, per germline. The length of the CDR3 is 15 residues. Trimming cost V 5 bases and J 6 bases, with 20 bases left between them. As DNA, the CDR3 is TGTGCCAGCAGCCCTGCGACCTCGGGCGGGCGCGAGCAGTACTTC. It is translated as CASSPATSGGREQYF.

This rearrangement joins TRBV10-3 to TRBJ2-3; weak D call: TRBD1 (5 bases). Germline CDR1 ENHRY, CDR2 SYGVKD. V was pared by 2 bases and J by 1 base, with 19 bases between. The CDR3 totals 18 residues. CDR3 sequence: CAISEPRQQPARTDTQYF. The CDR3 coding sequence is TGTGCCATCAGTGAGCCTAGACAGCAACCAGCTCGCACAGATACGCAGTATTTT.

This chain uses TRBV27 with TRBJ2-5; 10 bases map to TRBD2. This CDR3 spans 16 amino acids. Trimming cost V 2 bases and J 4 bases; bases outside gene matches: 7. The V gene's germline CDR1 is MNHEY and CDR2 SMNVEV (reference sequence). As DNA, the CDR3 is TGTGCCAGCAGTTTAGTGGCTAGCGGGGGACGAGAGACCCAGTACTTC. Translation: CASSLVASGGRETQYF.

This clonotype turned up a few times. This rearrangement joins TRBV4-3 to TRBJ2-3; D not resolved. The CDR3 has 13 residues. V gave up 1 base and J gave up 7 bases, with 9 bases separating them. In germline, CDR1 is LGHNA, CDR2 YSLEER. The CDR3 sequence is CASSQASRNTQYF. The CDR3 nucleotides are TGCGCCAGCAGCCAAGCTTCCAGGAATACGCAGTATTTT.

V gene TRBV6-1 combines with J gene TRBJ2-1, with 8 bases fitting TRBD1. Gene TRBJ2-7 matches the end of the DNA better, so the J call may be wrong. The CDR3 covers 15 residues. From germline, CDR1 is MNHNS and CDR2 SASEGT. The CDR3 DNA sequence: TGTGCCAGCAGTCCCCATCTGACAGGGGTCTACGAGCAGTACTTC. Encoded protein: CASSPHLTGVYEQYF.

This chain joins TRBV6-6 and TRBJ2-7; 8 bases are a match to TRBD1. CDR1 is MNHNY, CDR2 SVGAGI, per germline (reference sequence). This CDR3 contains 12 residues. V was clipped by 5 bases and J by 6 bases; unmatched bases: 3. Here the CDR3 DNA reads TGTGCCAGCAGTCTGACAGGGGTCGAGCAGTACTTC. The encoded protein is CASSLTGVEQYF.

V and J are TRBV18 and TRBJ1-5; unclear D gene. CDR3 size: 16 residues. CDR1 is KGHSH, CDR2 LQKENI, per germline. V was shortened by 3 bases and J by 1 base, with 13 bases between the two germline ends. The CDR3 loop reads CASSPLGEGSNQPQHF. The DNA for the CDR3 is TGTGCCAGCTCACCGCTCGGGGAGGGCAGCAATCAGCCCCAGCATTTT. Complete variable domain (other parts from reference TRBV18 and TRBJ1-5): NAGVMQNPRHLVRRRGQEARLRCSPMKGHSHVYWYRQLPEEGLKFMVYLQKENIIDESGMPKERFSAEFPKEGPSILRIQQVVRGDSAAYFCASSPLGEGSNQPQHFGDGTRLSIL.

V and J are TRBV7-2 and TRBJ2-3; 9 bases fit TRBD2. Germline CDR1 and CDR2: SGHTA and FQGNSA. V was clipped by 5 bases and J by 2 bases; unmatched bases: 8. The CDR3 sequence is 16 residues long. The CDR3: CASSPSGGTYTDTQYF. CDR3 bases: TGTGCCAGCAGCCCCAGCGGGGGGACTTACACAGATACGCAGTATTTT.

The J gene is TRBJ2-7, the V gene TRBV12-3 or TRBV12-4; D remains unclear. CDR3 length: 12 amino acids. The germline V and J ends were trimmed by 2 bases and 7 bases, with 9 bases remaining between them. CDR3 amino acids: CASSLLVHEQYF. CDR3 DNA: TGTGCCAGCAGTTTATTGGTCCATGAGCAGTACTTC.

The rearrangement uses TRBV20-1 and TRBJ2-7, with 11 bases matching TRBD2. The CDR3 is 14 residues long. The V and J ends lost 5 bases and 0 bases, in that order; junction bases with no gene match: 3. Germline loops: CDR1 DFQATT, CDR2 SNEGSKA (reference sequence). This chain's CDR3 is CSAETSGDSYEQYF. For the CDR3, the DNA is TGCAGTGCTGAGACTAGCGGGGACTCCTACGAGCAGTACTTC.